Below are 8 T cell receptor beta chains sequenced from a single sample in a study of blood T cell repertoires in COVID-19. Libraries were prepared by immunoSEQ multiplex PCR; TCRdb keeps only in-frame clonotypes and omits some of them. Of roughly 200,000 clones listed, around 83% are singletons. Source material: peripheral blood. Receptor source: a woman of 80 years or more with COVID-19, enrolled during active disease.

This clone was observed a few times. The chain recombines TRBV5-6 with TRBJ1-5; 10 nucleotides align to TRBD1. Germline CDR1 and CDR2: SGHDT and YYEEEE. V gave up 4 bases and J gave up 6 bases; unmatched junction bases: 13. The CDR3 extends over 17 amino acids. The CDR3 region is CASSMTRQGARGQPQHF. The CDR3 nucleotides read TGTGCCAGCAGCATGACCCGACAGGGGGCGCGGGGTCAGCCCCAGCATTTT.

This sequence joins TRBV5-1 and TRBJ1-1; 7 bases are a match to TRBD1. J gave up 5 bases and V 2 bases, and 6 bases lay outside the gene matches. This CDR3 is 14 amino acids long. Per the germline V gene, CDR1 is SGHRS and CDR2 is YFSETQ. DNA for the CDR3: TGCGCCAGCAGCTTTACAGGGGAGATAACTGAAGCTTTCTTT. Translated, it gives CASSFTGEITEAFF.

The chain couples TRBV3-1 (or the pseudogene TRBV3-2) to TRBJ1-4, with D unclear. V lost 0 bases, J lost 5 bases, and 10 bases lay in between. Germline V lookup: CDR1 LGHDT, CDR2 YNNKEL (reference sequence). The length of the CDR3 is 15 residues. CDR3 sequence reads: CASSQDGRTNEKLFF. CDR3 in DNA: TGTGCCAGCAGCCAAGATGGGAGGACGAATGAAAAACTGTTTTTT.

This chain uses TRBV5-1 with TRBJ2-2; 10 bases agree with TRBD1. There are 16 residues in the CDR3. Germline loops: CDR1 SGHRS, CDR2 YFSETQ. V was clipped by 0 bases and J by 4 bases; unmatched bases: 3. The CDR3: CASSLEGQGGTGELFF. As DNA, the CDR3 is TGCGCCAGCAGCTTGGAAGGACAGGGGGGCACCGGGGAGCTGTTTTTT.

The genes are TRBV19 and TRBJ1-5; tentative D call: TRBD1 (5 bases). The CDR3 length is 12 residues. Trimming left V 3 bases short and J 7 bases short, with 7 bases between. Germline CDR1 is LNHDA and CDR2 is SQIVND (reference sequence). This CDR3 is CASSIRVQPQHF. CDR3 sequence (DNA): TGTGCCAGTAGTATCAGGGTGCAGCCCCAGCATTTT.

The rearrangement links TRBV18 to TRBJ1-1; D call uncertain. The CDR3 extends over 12 amino acids. The germline CDR1 and CDR2 sequences are KGHSH and LQKENI. V was pared by 4 bases and J by 7 bases, with 10 bases between. CDR3 DNA sequence: TGTGCCAGCTCACGGGCCTCCCTTGAAGCTTTCTTT. Its translation: CASSRASLEAFF.

This clone was picked up one time. The CDR3 here is CASSPPGGSNQPQHF. Written as DNA, the CDR3 is TGTGCCAGCTCACCACCGGGAGGTAGCAATCAGCCCCAGCATTTT. The chain combines TRBV18 with TRBJ1-5; D remains unclear. This CDR3 has 15 amino acids. The V and J ends lost 0 bases and 0 bases respectively, with 6 bases between them. Germline V lookup: CDR1 KGHSH, CDR2 LQKENI.

This rearrangement joins TRBV3-1 (or the pseudogene TRBV3-2) to TRBJ1-2; 9 bases line up with TRBD1. The CDR3 consists of 15 residues. Germline V gene sequence: CDR1 LGHDT, CDR2 YNNKEL (reference sequence). The trim removed 1 base at V and 2 bases at J, leaving 2 bases unmatched. CDR3 bases: TGTGCCAGCAGCCAAGGACAGGGGGGAAACTATGGCTACACCTTC. Encoded protein: CASSQGQGGNYGYTF.